The clone carrying this T cell receptor beta chain has ten or more counts. Building the TCR beta libraries relied on iRepertoire HTBI primers, and CDR3 regions underwent Arm-PCR. In TCRdb, the multiplex PCR reads were re-called with MiXCR into one record per CDR3 protein. The table lists approximately 400,000 distinct CDR3 sequences, around 22% of them singletons. These data belong to a study of regulatory T cells in long-lasting Graves disease. Time point here: persistent/refractory GD, antithyroid drugs over 5 years with positive TRAb. PBMC-derived RNA was used for the TCR library. This CDR3 is built from 13 residues. The germline V gene has CDR1 SNHLY and CDR2 FYNNEI. Trimming took off 4 bases at V and 4 bases at J, with 10 bases between the two ends.

Material: peripheral blood mononuclear cells (PBMCs), obtained when the disease was refractory, from a patient treated with antithyroid drugs. This chain joins TRBV2 and TRBJ2-5, with unresolved D. The sequence was collected from a female donor with Graves disease. CDR3 sequence (DNA): TGTGCCAGCAGTGCCCGTCGGTTAGAGACCCAGTACTTC. This translates into CASSARRLETQYF.